This T cell receptor beta chain comes out of a study of cytomegalovirus exposure and HLA in healthy donors. General observations from the study: Prediction of most subjects' HLA-A and HLA-B alleles by TCR beta sequences was reportedly accurate. Later analysis revealed greater clonal expansion in HLA-associated TCR beta chains than in equally common others. In a later analysis, TCR beta V- and J-gene trimming was associated with a missense DCLRE1C variant.

PCR amplification relied on 60 Vbeta primers (plus 13 Jbeta primers). In the authors' workflow: A later analysis tallied some 80 million unique TCR beta chains, about 11 million of them shared. Sequencing used immunoSEQ multiplex PCR; TCRdb keeps in-frame clones, though not all of them. For V, J and clone size, that table is used; D and trimming come from the DNA. The sample carries about 130,000 clones, roughly 80% recorded once. On this clone itself: The antigen is undetermined.

V was pared by 3 bases and J by 7 bases, with 10 bases between. Germline loops: CDR1 KGHSH, CDR2 LQKENI. The CDR3 length is 12 residues. Sequencing was done on a sample of PBMCs. This sequence originates from a female donor in good health and CMV-seronegative. The V gene is TRBV18, the J gene TRBJ2-7; tentatively, D is TRBD2 (5 bases). In DNA form, the CDR3 reads TGTGCCAGCTCACCCCAGACGGGGGAGCAGTACTTC. This encodes CASSPQTGEQYF.